This section outlines one T cell receptor beta chain sequence together with its context. What it binds is not known. This entry comes from a study of shared clonotypes between healthy human individuals. Study information: Each donor had three CD4 naive, three CD4 memory, two CD8 naive and one CD8 memory plate. Study outcomes and limitations: A reduction in generation probabilities was seen for non-shared clonotypes relative to those shared by all four donors.

V shed 3 bases and J 4 bases; nucleotides not matched to a gene: 4. The CDR3 length is 15 residues. Per germline, CDR1 ENHRY and CDR2 SYGVKD. Naive CD8 cells lacked CD45RO and underwent positive selection for CCR7, leaving out terminally differentiated effector memory CD45RA+ cells. Deep was the level used in running the assay. Genomic DNA belonging to each subset was distributed in equal measure over several immunoSEQ plates. The data were produced by immunoSEQ multiplex PCR, yet TCRdb's version contains in-frame clones alone and is incomplete. The table includes roughly 1,800,000 clones, about 95% detected once.

The specimen was naive CD8+ T cells sorted from blood. The TCR sequence derives from a man younger than 30 in good health. V is TRBV10-3 and J is TRBJ2-7; 12 positions agree with TRBD2. In DNA, the CDR3 is TGTGCCATCAGTGATTTGACTAGCGGGAGTTACGAGCAGTACTTC. Translation gives CAISDLTSGSYEQYF.